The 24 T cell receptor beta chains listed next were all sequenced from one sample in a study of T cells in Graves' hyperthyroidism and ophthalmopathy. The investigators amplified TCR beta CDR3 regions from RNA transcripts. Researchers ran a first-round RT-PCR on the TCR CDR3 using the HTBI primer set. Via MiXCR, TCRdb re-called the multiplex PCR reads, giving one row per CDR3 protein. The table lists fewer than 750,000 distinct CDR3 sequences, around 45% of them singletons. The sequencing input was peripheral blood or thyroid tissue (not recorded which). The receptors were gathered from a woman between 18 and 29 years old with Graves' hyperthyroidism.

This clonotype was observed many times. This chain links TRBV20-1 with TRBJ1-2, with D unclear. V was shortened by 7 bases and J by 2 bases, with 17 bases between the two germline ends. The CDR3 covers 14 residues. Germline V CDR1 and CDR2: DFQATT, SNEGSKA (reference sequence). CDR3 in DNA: TGCAGTGTAGGCACCGGGCGTCGCAACTATGGCTACACCTTC. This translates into CSVGTGRRNYGYTF.

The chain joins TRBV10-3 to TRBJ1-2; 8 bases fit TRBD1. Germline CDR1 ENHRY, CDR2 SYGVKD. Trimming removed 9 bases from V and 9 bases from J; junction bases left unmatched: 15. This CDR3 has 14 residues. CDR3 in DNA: TGTGCCATTCTAACGACCGACAGGGGAGAAAGCTACACCTTC. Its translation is CAILTTDRGESYTF.

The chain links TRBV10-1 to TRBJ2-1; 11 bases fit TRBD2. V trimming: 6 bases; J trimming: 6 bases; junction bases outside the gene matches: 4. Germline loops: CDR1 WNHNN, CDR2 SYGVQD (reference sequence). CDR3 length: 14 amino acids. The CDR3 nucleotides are TGCGCCAGCAGCCGACTAGCGGGAACCAATGAGCAGTTCTTC. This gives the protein CASSRLAGTNEQFF.

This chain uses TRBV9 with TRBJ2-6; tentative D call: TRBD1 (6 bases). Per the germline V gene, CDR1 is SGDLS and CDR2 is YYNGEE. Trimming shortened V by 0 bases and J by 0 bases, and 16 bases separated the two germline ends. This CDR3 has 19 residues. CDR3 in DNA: TGTGCCAGCAGCGTAGTCCCGCTCGACAGGCTCTCTGGGGCCAACGTCCTGACTTTC. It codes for CASSVVPLDRLSGANVLTF.

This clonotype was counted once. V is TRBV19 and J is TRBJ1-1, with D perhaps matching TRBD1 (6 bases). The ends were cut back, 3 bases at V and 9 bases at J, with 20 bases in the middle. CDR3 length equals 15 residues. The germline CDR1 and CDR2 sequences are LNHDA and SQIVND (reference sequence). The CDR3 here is CASSMNGGGIGKAFF. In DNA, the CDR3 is TGTGCCAGTAGTATGAACGGGGGCGGCATAGGGAAAGCTTTCTTT.

The CDR3 DNA follows: TGTGCCAGCAGCTTAGGTGGGGGCAGCTCGAACACCGGGGAGCTGTTTTTT. It is translated as CASSLGGGSSNTGELFF. This chain joins TRBV11-3 and TRBJ2-2; TRBD1 is a possible D gene (6 bases). CDR1 and CDR2 from the germline V gene are SGHNT and YENEEA. Trimming left V 1 base short and J 0 bases short, with 12 bases between. The CDR3 covers 17 residues.

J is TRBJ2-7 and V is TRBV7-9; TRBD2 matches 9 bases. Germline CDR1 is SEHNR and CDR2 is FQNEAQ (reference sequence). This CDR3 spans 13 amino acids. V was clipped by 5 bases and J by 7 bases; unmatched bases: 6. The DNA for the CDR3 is TGTGCCAGCAGCCCCCTTCTAGCGGGAGAGCAGTACTTC. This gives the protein CASSPLLAGEQYF.

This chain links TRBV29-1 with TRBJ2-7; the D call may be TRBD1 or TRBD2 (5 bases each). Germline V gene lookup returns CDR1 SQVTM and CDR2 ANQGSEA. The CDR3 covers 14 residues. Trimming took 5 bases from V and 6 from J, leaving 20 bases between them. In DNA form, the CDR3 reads TGCAGCGTTTTGGGGGACCTTAGCCCGAGCGAGCAGTACTTC. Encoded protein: CSVLGDLSPSEQYF.

CDR3 bases: TGTGCCAGCACGGGGACAGGGACTAACTATGGCTACACCTTC. This codes for CASTGTGTNYGYTF. V is TRBV19 and J is TRBJ1-2; 9 nucleotides match TRBD1. The CDR3 loop spans 14 amino acids. CDR1 is LNHDA and CDR2 is SQIVND in the germline V gene (reference sequence). V trimming: 9 bases; J trimming: 0 bases; junction bases outside the gene matches: 5. Full variable domain (outside the CDR3, taken from reference TRBV19 and TRBJ1-2): DGGITQSPKYLFRKEGQNVTLSCEQNLNHDAMYWYRQDPGQGLRLIYYSQIVNDFQKGDIAEGYSVSREKKESFPLTVTSAQKNPTAFYLCASTGTGTNYGYTFGSGTRLTVV.

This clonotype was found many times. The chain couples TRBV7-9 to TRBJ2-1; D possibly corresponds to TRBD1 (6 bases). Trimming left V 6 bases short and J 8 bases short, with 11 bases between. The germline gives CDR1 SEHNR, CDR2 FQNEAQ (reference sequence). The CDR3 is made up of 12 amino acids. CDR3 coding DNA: TGTGCCAGCAGGTCAGGGGTGCATGAGCAGTTCTTC. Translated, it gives CASRSGVHEQFF.

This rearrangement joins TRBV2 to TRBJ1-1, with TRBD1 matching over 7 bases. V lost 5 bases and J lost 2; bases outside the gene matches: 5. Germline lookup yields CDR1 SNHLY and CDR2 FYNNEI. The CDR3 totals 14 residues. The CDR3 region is CASSLDRFNTEAFF. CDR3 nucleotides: TGTGCCAGCAGTTTGGACAGGTTCAACACTGAAGCTTTCTTT.

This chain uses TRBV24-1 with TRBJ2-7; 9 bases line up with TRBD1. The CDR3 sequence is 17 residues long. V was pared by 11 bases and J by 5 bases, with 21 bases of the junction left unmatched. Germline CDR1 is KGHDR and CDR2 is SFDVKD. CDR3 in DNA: TGTGCCATCTGCTGTGACCTAACGGGACAGGGATTTGACGAGCAGTACTTC. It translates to CAICCDLTGQGFDEQYF.

The CDR3 nucleotides read TGTGCCAGCAGTGCTAGAGTGTGGGCGCGGGAGACCCAGTACTTC. The encoded protein is CASSARVWARETQYF. V and J are TRBV25-1 and TRBJ2-5; D gene uncertain. The V end lost 4 bases, the J end lost 5 bases, and 17 bases lay between the germline ends. Germline CDR1 MGHDK, CDR2 SYGVNS. The CDR3 consists of 15 residues.

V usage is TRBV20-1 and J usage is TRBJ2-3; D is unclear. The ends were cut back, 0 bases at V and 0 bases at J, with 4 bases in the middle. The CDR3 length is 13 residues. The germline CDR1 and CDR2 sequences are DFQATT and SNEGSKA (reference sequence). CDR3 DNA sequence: TGCAGTGCTAGAGATTCTAGCACAGATACGCAGTATTTT. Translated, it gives CSARDSSTDTQYF.

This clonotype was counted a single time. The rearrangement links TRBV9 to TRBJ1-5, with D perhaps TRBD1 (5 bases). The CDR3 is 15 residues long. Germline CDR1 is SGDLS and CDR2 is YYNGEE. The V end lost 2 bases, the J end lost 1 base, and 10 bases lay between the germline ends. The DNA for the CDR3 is TGTGCCAGCAGCGTTGCGACAGAGAGCAATCAGCCCCAGCATTTT. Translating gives CASSVATESNQPQHF.

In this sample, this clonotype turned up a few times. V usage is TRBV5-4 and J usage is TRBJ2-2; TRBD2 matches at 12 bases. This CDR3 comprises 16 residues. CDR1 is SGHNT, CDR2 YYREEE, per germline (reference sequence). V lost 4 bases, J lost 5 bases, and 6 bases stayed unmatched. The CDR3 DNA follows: TGTGCCAGCAGCCCCACGACTAGCGGGGGAACCGGGGAGCTGTTTTTT. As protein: CASSPTTSGGTGELFF.

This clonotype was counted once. This CDR3 reads CISSRHGNQPQHF. CDR3 DNA sequence: TGTATCAGCAGCCGACATGGCAATCAGCCCCAGCATTTT. The V call is TRBV7-9, the J call TRBJ1-5, with no clear D. This CDR3 is built from 13 residues. Germline-derived CDR1 and CDR2 are SEHNR and FQNEAQ (reference sequence).

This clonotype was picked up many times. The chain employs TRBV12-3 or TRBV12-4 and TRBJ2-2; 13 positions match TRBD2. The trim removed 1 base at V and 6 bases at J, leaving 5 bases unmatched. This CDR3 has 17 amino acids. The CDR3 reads CASSLGGGLAGSGELFF. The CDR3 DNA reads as TGTGCCAGCAGTTTAGGGGGGGGACTAGCGGGATCCGGGGAGCTGTTTTTT.

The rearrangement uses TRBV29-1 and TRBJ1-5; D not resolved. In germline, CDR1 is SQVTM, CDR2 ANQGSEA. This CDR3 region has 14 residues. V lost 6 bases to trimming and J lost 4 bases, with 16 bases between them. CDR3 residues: CSVGAGVGNQPQHF. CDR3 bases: TGCAGCGTCGGAGCGGGAGTAGGGAATCAGCCCCAGCATTTT. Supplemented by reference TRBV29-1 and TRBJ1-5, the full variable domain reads SAVISQKPSRDICQRGTSLTIQCQVDSQVTMMFWYRQQPGQSLTLIATANQGSEATYESGFVIDKFPISRPNLTFSTLTVSNMSPEDSSIYLCSVGAGVGNQPQHFGDGTRLSIL.

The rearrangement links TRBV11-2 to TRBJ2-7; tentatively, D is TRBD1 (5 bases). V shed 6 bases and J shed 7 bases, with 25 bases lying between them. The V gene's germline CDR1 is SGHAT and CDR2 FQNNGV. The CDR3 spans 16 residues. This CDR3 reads CASSYKGLMVPGEQYF. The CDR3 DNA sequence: TGTGCCAGCAGTTACAAGGGGTTAATGGTTCCCGGGGAGCAGTACTTC.

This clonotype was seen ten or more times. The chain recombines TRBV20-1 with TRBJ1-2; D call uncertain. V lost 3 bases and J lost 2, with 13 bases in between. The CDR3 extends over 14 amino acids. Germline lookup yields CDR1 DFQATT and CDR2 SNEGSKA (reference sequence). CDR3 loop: CSASLGRGNYGYTF. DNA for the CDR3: TGCAGTGCTAGCCTAGGCCGGGGAAACTATGGCTACACCTTC.

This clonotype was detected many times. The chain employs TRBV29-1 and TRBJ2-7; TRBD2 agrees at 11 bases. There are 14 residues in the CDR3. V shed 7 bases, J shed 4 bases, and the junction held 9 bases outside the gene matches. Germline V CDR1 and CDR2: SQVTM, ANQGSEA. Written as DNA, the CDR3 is TGCAGCGCCCGATTAGGGACTAGCGGATACGAGCAGTACTTC. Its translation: CSARLGTSGYEQYF.

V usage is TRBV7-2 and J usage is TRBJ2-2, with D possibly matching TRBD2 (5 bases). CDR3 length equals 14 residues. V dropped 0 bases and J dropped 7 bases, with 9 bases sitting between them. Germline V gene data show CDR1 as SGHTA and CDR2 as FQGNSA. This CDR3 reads CASSLAGVGGELFF. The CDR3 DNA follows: TGTGCCAGCAGCTTAGCGGGAGTAGGCGGGGAGCTGTTTTTT.

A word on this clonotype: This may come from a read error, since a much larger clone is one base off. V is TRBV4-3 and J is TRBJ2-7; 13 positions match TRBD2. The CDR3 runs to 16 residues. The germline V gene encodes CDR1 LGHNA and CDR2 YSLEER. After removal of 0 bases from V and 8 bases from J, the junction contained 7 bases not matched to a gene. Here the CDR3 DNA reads TGCGCCAGCAGCCAAGATCGGACTAGCGGGAGTTACAAGCAGTACTTC. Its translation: CASSQDRTSGSYKQYF.